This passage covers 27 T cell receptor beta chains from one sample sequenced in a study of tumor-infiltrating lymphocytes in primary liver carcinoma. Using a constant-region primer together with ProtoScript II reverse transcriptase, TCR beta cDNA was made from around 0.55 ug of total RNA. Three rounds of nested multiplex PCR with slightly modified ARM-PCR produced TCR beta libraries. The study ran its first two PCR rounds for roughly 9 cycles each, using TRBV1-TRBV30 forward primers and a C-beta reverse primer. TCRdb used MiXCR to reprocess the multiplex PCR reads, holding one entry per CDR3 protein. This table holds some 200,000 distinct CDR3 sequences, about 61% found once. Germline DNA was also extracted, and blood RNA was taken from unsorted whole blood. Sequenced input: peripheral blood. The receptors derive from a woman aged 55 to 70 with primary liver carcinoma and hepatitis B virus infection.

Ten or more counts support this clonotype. CDR3 in DNA: TGTGCCAGCAGTCCGAAATCCGTCAGCGGGGCCCCCTACGAGCAGTACTTC. Protein sequence: CASSPKSVSGAPYEQYF. This chain connects TRBV28 to TRBJ2-7; 7 bases align to TRBD2. V gave up 5 bases and J gave up 2 bases; unmatched junction bases: 15. The CDR3 has 17 residues. Germline-derived CDR1 and CDR2 are MDHEN and SYDVKM.

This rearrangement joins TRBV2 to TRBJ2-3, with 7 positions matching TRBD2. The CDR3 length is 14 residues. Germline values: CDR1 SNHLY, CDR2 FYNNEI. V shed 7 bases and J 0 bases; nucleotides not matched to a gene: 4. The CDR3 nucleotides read TGTGCCAGCATGGTTAGCGGGAGCACAGATACGCAGTATTTT. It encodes CASMVSGSTDTQYF.

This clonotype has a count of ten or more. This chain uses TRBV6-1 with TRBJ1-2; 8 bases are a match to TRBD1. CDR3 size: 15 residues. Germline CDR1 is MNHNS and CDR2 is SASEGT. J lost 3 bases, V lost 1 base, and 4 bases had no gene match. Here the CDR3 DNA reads TGTGCCAGCAGTGAAGTTAGGGGACAGGACTATGGCTACACCTTC. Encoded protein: CASSEVRGQDYGYTF.

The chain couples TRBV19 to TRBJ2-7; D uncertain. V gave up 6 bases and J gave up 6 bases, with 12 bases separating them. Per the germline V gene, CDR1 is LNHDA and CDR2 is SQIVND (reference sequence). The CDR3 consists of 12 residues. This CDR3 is CASRSHSGEQYF. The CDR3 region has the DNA TGTGCCAGTAGGTCTCACAGTGGCGAGCAGTACTTC.

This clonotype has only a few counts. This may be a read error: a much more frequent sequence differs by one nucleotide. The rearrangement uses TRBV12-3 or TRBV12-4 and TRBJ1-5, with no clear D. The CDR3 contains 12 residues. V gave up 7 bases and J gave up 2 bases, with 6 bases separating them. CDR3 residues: CASITGNQPQHF. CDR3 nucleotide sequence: TGTGCCAGCATAACAGGCAATCAGCCCCAGCATTTT.

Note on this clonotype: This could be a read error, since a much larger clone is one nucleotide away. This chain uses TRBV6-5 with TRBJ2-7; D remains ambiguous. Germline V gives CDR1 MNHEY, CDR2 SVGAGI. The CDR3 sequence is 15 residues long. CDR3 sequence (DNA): TGTGCCGGCAGTTACTCAGGCAGGTCTTCCTACGAGCAGTACTTC. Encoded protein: CAGSYSGRSSYEQYF.

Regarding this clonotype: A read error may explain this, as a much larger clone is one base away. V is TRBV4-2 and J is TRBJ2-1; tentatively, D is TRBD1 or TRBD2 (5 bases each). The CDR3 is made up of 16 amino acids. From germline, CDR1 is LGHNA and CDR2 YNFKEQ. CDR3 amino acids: CASSQVQDFTGNEQLF. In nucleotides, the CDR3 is TGTGCCAGCAGCCAAGTACAGGATTTTACGGGGAATGAGCAGCTCTTC.

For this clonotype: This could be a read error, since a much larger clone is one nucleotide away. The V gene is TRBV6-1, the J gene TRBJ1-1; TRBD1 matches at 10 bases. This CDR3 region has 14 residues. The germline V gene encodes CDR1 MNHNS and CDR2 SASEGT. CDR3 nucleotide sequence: TGTGCCAGCACCCGCGGACAGGGGGGCACTGAAACTTTCTTT. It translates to CASTRGQGGTETFF.

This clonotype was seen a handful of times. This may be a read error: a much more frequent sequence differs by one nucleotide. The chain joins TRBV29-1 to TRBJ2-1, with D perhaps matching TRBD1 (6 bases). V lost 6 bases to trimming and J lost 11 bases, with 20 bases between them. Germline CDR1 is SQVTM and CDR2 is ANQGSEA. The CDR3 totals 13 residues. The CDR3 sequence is CSVAWADSRKQFF. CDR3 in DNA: TGCAGCGTCGCCTGGGCGGACAGTCGGAAGCAGTTCTTC.

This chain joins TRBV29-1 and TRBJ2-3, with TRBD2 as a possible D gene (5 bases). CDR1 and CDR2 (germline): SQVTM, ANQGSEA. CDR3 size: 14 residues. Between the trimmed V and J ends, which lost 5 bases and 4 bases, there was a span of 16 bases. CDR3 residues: CSVSREPGPDTQYF. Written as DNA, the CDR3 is TGCAGCGTTTCACGGGAACCAGGACCAGATACGCAGTATTTT.

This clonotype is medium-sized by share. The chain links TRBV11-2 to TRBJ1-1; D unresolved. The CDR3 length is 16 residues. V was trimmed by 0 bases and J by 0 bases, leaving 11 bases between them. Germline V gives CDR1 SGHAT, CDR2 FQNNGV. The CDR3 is CASSLEAQIMNTEAFF. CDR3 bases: TGTGCCAGCAGCTTAGAAGCGCAGATAATGAACACTGAAGCTTTCTTT.

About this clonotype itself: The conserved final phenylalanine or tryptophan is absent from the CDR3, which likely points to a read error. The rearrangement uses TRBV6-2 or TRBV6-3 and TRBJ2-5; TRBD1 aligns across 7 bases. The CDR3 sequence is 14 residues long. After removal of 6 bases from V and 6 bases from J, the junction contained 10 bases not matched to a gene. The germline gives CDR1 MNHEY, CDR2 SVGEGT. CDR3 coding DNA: TGTGCCAGCAGCCGGGGACAGAAGTCGAAGACCCAGTACTAC. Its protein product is CASSRGQKSKTQYY.

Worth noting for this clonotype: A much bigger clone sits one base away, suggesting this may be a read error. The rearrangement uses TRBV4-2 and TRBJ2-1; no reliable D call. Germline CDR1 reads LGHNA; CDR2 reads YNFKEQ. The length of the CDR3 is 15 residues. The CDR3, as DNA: TGTGTCAGCAGCCAAGATGACCGGAAGAACAATGAGCAGTTCTTC. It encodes CVSSQDDRKNNEQFF.

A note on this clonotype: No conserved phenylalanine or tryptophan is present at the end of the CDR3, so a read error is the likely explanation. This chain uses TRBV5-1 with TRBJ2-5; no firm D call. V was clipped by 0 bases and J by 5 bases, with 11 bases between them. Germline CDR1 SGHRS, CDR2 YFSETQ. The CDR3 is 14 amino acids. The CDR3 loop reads CASSLGPTQETQYL. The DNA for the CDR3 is TGCGCCAGCAGCTTGGGGCCGACCCAGGAGACCCAGTACTTA.

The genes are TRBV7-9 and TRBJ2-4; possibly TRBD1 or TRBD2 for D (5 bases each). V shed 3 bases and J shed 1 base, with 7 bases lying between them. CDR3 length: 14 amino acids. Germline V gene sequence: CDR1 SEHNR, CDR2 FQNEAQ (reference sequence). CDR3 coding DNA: TGTGCCAGCAGCTTCGGGACGGCCAAAAACATTCAGTACTTC. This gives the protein CASSFGTAKNIQYF.

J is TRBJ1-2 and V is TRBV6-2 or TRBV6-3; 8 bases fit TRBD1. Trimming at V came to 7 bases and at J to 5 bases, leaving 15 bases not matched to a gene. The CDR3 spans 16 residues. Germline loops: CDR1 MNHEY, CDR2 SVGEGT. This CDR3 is CASIPGGQGNLYGYTF. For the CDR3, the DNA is TGTGCCAGCATACCCGGAGGACAGGGAAACCTTTATGGCTACACCTTC.

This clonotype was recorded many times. The CDR3: CASSPRTGFEQYF. In DNA, the CDR3 is TGTGCCAGCAGTCCCCGGACAGGGTTCGAGCAGTACTTC. This chain uses TRBV6-6 with TRBJ2-7; 8 bases are shared with TRBD1. Trimming removed 5 bases from V and 6 bases from J; junction bases left unmatched: 6. The V gene's germline CDR1 is MNHNY and CDR2 SVGAGI (reference sequence). There are 13 residues in the CDR3.

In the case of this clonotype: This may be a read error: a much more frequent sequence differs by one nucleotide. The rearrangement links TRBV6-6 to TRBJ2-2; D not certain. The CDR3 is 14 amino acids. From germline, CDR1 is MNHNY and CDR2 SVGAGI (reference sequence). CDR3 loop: CASRYSMGTGELFF. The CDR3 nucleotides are TGTGCCAGCCGTTACTCCATGGGAACCGGGGAGCTGTTTTTT.

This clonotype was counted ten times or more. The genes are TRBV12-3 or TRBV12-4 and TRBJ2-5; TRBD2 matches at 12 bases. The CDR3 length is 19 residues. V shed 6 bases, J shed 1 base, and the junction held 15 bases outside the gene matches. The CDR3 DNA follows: TGTGCCAGCAGACCTGCCTCTAGCGGGAGGGCCGTAGGCCAAGAGACCCAGTACTTC. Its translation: CASRPASSGRAVGQETQYF.

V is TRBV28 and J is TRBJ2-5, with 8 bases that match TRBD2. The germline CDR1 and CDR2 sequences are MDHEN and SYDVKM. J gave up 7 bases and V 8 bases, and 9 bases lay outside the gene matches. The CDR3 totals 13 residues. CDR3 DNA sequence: TGTGCCAGCGAAAGGCGGGAGGCAGGGACCCAGTACTTC. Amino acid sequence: CASERREAGTQYF.

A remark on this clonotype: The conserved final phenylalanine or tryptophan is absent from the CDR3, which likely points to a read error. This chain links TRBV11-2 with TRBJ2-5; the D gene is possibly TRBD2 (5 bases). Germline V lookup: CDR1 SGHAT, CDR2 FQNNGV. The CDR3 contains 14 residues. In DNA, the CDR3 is TGTACCAGCAGCCCCCAACGGACTCAAGACACCCAGTACTTA. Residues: CTSSPQRTQDTQYL.

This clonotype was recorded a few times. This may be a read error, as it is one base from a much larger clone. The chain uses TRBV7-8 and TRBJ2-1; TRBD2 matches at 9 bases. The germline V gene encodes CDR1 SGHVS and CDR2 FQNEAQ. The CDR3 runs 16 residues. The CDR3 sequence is CASSFLAGGTYNGQFF. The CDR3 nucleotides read TGTGCCAGCAGCTTCCTGGCGGGAGGGACCTACAATGGGCAGTTCTTC.

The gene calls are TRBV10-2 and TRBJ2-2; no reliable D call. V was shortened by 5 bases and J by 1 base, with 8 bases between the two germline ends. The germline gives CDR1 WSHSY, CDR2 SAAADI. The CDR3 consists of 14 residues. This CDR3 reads CASSRTLNTGELFF. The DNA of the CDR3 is TGCGCCAGCAGTCGGACCCTGAACACCGGGGAGCTGTTTTTT.

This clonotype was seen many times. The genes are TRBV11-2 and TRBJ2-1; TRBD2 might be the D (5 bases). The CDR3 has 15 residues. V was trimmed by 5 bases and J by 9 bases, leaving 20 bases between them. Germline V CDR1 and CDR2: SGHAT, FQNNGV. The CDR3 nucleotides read TGTGCCAGCAGCCTTAGGCCAGCGGAGTCGGGTGAGCAGTTCTTC. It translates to CASSLRPAESGEQFF.

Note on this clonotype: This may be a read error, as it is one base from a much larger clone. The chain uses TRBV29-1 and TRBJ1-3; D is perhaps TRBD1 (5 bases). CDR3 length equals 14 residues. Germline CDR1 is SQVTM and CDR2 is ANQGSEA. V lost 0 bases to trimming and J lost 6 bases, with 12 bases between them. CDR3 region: CSVEDRGRVNTIYF. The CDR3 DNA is TGCAGCGTTGAAGATCGGGGCAGGGTAAACACCATATATTTT.

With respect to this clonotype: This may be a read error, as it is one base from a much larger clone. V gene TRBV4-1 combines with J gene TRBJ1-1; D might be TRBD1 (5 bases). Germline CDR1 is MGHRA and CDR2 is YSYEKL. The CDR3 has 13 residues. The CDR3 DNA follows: TGCGCCAGCAGCCAAAGACAGAACTCTGAAGCTTTCTTT. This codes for CASSQRQNSEAFF.

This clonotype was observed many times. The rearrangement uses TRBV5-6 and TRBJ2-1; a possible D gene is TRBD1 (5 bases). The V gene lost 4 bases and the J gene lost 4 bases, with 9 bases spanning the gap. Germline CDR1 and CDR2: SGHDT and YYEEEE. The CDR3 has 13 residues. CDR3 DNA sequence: TGTGCCAGCAGCGGGGCAGTTTACAATGAGCAGTTCTTC. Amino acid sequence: CASSGAVYNEQFF.